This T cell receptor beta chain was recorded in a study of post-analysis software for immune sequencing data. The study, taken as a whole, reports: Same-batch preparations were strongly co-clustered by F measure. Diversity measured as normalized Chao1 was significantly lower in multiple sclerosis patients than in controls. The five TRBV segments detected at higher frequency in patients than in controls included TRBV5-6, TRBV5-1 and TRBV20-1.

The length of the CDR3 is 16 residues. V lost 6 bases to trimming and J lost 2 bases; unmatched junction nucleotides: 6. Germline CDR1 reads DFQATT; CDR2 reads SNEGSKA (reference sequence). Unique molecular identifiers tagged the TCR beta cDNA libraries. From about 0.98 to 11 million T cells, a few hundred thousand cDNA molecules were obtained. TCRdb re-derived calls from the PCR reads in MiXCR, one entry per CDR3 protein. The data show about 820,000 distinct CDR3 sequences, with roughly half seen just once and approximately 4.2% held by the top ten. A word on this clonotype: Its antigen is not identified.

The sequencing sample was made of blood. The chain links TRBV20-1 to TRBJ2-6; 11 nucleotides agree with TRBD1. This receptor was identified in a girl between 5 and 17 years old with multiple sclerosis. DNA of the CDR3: TGCAGTGCCCTCGGACAGGGGGCTCCTGGGGCCAACGTCCTGACTTTC. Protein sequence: CSALGQGAPGANVLTF.